This T cell receptor beta chain was identified in a study of blood T cell repertoires in COVID-19 (dated by TCRdb to about 2020). Background on the whole study: The collaborator samples originated in the United States, Italy and Spain and spanned the acute and convalescent phases of COVID-19. The prospective study material was composed of cDNA or gDNA derived from T cells, B-cell-depleted T cells, or PBMCs. Deeply sampled blood TCRbeta repertoires from subjects exposed to, actively infected with, or recovered from COVID-19 were included in the dataset. The repertoires were made available in a free public database intended to serve as a resource for research on the immune response to SARS-CoV-2. The samples were drawn from the first 160 participants of the ongoing ImmuneRACE study and from 1,200 or so subjects provided by 6 global collaborators. The sample metadata nearly always contained a de-identified subject ID, COVID-19 status, age in years and sex. HLA class I and class II types, where available, came from metadata supplied by the sample provider rather than from assay-based typing.

On this clone itself: Its recognized antigen is unknown. No qualities accompany the bases; no much larger clone lies one base away.

One collaborating source in Seattle enrolled patients while the patients were actively infected and followed the patients over time throughout the course of disease. Each collaborating institution followed its own protocols to collect whole blood in K2EDTA tubes. Collaborator samples were shipped for TCRbeta analysis as frozen whole blood, isolated PBMCs, or DNA extracted from either sample type. TCRbeta CDR3 regions were amplified from genomic DNA by means of the immunoSEQ Assay, a bias-controlled multiplex PCR. The paper's processing steps were these. The number of nucleated cells in each sample was estimated by amplification of reference gene primers within the assay. To quantify the absolute abundance of each unique TCRbeta CDR3 rearrangement, sequence reads were collapsed and filtered. Productive Simpson clonality was computed per sample as the square root of Simpson's diversity index over productive rearrangements. The source is immuneACCESS, and TCRdb retained only in-frame sequences with V and J called. Part of the clones is not carried over; for the studies checked, unresolved V genes explain less than half of this, and the remainder is unexplained. For V, J and clone size, that table is used; D and trimming come from the DNA. This sample comprises 150,000 to 250,000 clones, 94% of them detected only once. 0.6% to 0.9% of the sample goes to the ten largest clones.

V and J are trimmed by 0 bases and 2 bases, and the gene matches miss 7 bases of the junction. CDR1 SGHKS and CDR2 YYEKEE were looked up in the germline V gene (reference sequence). CDR3 length: 16 amino acids, cysteine to phenylalanine. The sequence is cut down to CDR3 DNA, 48 bases in frame from base 1. Study-level results and caveats: The quantity of clinical and demographic metadata differed by source and by participant and was supplied without curation.

Recombination linked TRBV5-5 to TRBJ2-5; TRBD2 matches 7 bases in the middle. This receptor was taken from a man in his thirties or forties with COVID-19, enrolled during active disease. Sequencing was carried out using peripheral blood. The nucleotide sequence reads as follows: TGTGCCAGCAGCTTGGGGGCTAGCGGACTACAAGAGACCCAGTACTTC. The encoded protein is CASSLGASGLQETQYF.